A selection of T cell receptor beta chains follows, all from one sample in a study of blood T cell repertoires in COVID-19. Assay: immunoSEQ multiplex PCR; the TCRdb copy retains only in-frame clones and omits some. The repertoire includes about 440,000 clones, about 89% of them detected once, and 4% to 5.5% sits in the top ten. Specimen: peripheral blood. These receptors came from a woman in her 30s with acute or convalescent COVID-19. Each CDR3 is given with its conserved first and last residue. D genes are given only for firm matches. Clone size, where shown, is once, few, many, or a class for clones that have expanded.

NA | TRBJ1-1 | NA | TRBV19 | CASSIRGNTEAFF | TGTGCCAGTAGTATCCGGGGAAACACTGAAGCTTTCTTT
NA | TRBJ1-2 | NA | TRBV6-5 | CASSTTGNYGYTF | TGTGCCAGCAGTACAACAGGGAACTATGGCTACACCTTC
NA | TRBJ2-7 | NA | TRBV23-1 | CASSVALGRNTYEQYF | TGCGCCAGCAGTGTCGCTTTGGGGAGGAACACCTACGAGCAGTACTTC
NA | TRBJ2-1 | TRBD1 | TRBV6-2/TRBV6-3 | CASSPGQGSYNEQFF | TGTGCCAGCAGTCCGGGACAGGGAAGCTACAATGAGCAGTTCTTC
NA | TRBJ1-1 | NA | TRBV7-9 | CASSAQGGMNTEAFF | TGTGCCAGCAGCGCTCAGGGAGGCATGAACACTGAAGCTTTCTTT
once | TRBJ2-1 | NA | TRBV4-1 | CASSNAGTDSYNEQFF | TGCGCCAGCAGCAACGCCGGGACTGACTCCTACAATGAGCAGTTCTTC
NA | TRBJ2-1 | TRBD1 | TRBV9 | CASSEGTGSHNEQFF | TGTGCCAGCAGCGAGGGGACAGGGAGCCACAATGAGCAGTTCTTC
NA | TRBJ2-3 | NA | TRBV5-6 | CASSLEQGTDTQYF | TGTGCCAGCAGCTTGGAACAGGGAACAGATACGCAGTATTTT
NA | TRBJ1-5 | NA | TRBV11-3 | CASSRRDTHSNQPQHF | TGTGCCAGCAGCCGCCGGGACACACATAGCAATCAGCCCCAGCATTTT
NA | TRBJ2-7 | TRBD1 | TRBV7-3 | CASRGQGEQYF | TGTGCCAGCAGGGGACAGGGAGAGCAGTACTTC
NA | TRBJ2-1 | NA | TRBV6-5 | CASSYSRGHRNEQFF | TGTGCCAGCAGTTACTCGAGGGGACACCGCAATGAGCAGTTCTTC
NA | TRBJ2-2 | NA | TRBV30 | CAWSVRTRGNTGELFF | TGTGCCTGGAGTGTACGAACTAGAGGGAACACCGGGGAGCTGTTTTTT
NA | TRBJ2-7 | NA | TRBV7-2 | CASNRDWSGEQYF | TGTGCCAGCAACCGAGATTGGTCGGGCGAGCAGTACTTC
NA | TRBJ1-5 | NA | TRBV9 | CASSPRGSNQPQHF | TGTGCCAGCAGCCCTCGGGGTAGCAATCAGCCCCAGCATTTT
NA | TRBJ2-7 | NA | TRBV27 | CASSPRPSYEQYF | TGTGCCAGCAGTCCCAGGCCCTCCTACGAGCAGTACTTC
NA | TRBJ2-5 | NA | TRBV13 | CASSLDRGGQETQYF | TGTGCCAGCAGCTTAGACAGGGGGGGCCAAGAGACCCAGTACTTC
NA | TRBJ2-3 | NA | TRBV30 | CAWSGGFTDTQYF | TGTGCCTGGAGTGGAGGTTTTACAGATACGCAGTATTTT
NA | TRBJ2-2 | TRBD1 | TRBV28 | CASSPVDRADGELFF | TGTGCCAGCAGTCCAGTGGACAGGGCCGACGGGGAGCTGTTTTTT
NA | TRBJ2-7 | TRBD1 | TRBV5-5 | CASSPLGTATYEQYF | TGTGCCAGCAGCCCGCTGGGGACAGCCACCTACGAGCAGTACTTC
NA | TRBJ2-2 | NA | TRBV4-1 | CATMDLGGGGELFF | TGCGCCACAATGGACTTGGGAGGCGGCGGGGAGCTGTTTTTT
NA | TRBJ2-5 | NA | TRBV2 | CASSEVAGRQETQYF | TGTGCCAGCAGTGAAGTGGCTGGCAGGCAAGAGACCCAGTACTTC
NA | TRBJ2-4 | TRBD2 | TRBV28 | CASSGLAGGPSAKNIQYF | TGTGCCAGCAGTGGACTAGCGGGGGGGCCGTCGGCCAAAAACATTCAGTACTTC
NA | TRBJ2-7 | TRBD1 | TRBV3-1/TRBV3-2 | CASSRQGGWGQYF | TGTGCCAGCAGCAGACAGGGGGGATGGGGGCAGTACTTC
NA | TRBJ1-6 | NA | TRBV30 | CAWSATGTSYNSPLHF | TGTGCCTGGAGCGCAACCGGGACAAGCTATAATTCACCCCTCCACTTT
few | TRBJ2-1 | NA | TRBV5-1 | CASSLVRGNNEQFF | TGCGCCAGCAGCTTGGTTAGGGGAAATAATGAGCAGTTCTTC
NA | TRBJ1-2 | NA | TRBV6-7 | CASTEEVDTF | TGTGCCAGCACCGAGGAGGTTGACACCTTC
NA | TRBJ2-1 | TRBD2 | TRBV6-5 | CASSRGVNEQFF | TGTGCCAGCAGTCGGGGGGTCAATGAGCAGTTCTTC
NA | TRBJ1-2 | NA | TRBV12-3/TRBV12-4 | CASSFSGAHGYTF | TGTGCCAGCAGTTTTAGCGGGGCCCATGGCTACACCTTC
NA | TRBJ2-5 | NA | TRBV13 | CASSLGAAGAWTQYF | TGTGCCAGCAGCTTAGGCGCTGCGGGGGCTTGGACCCAGTACTTC
NA | TRBJ2-5 | NA | TRBV7-3 | CASSQGGAQETQYF | TGTGCCAGCAGCCAAGGGGGAGCCCAAGAGACCCAGTACTTC
NA | TRBJ1-4 | NA | TRBV28 | CASSRQGGGNEKLFF | TGTGCCAGCAGTAGGCAAGGCGGAGGGAATGAAAAACTGTTTTTT
NA | TRBJ1-2 | NA | TRBV6-6 | CASSRGRVATPNYGYTF | TGTGCCAGCAGTCGCGGCAGGGTCGCGACTCCTAACTATGGCTACACCTTC